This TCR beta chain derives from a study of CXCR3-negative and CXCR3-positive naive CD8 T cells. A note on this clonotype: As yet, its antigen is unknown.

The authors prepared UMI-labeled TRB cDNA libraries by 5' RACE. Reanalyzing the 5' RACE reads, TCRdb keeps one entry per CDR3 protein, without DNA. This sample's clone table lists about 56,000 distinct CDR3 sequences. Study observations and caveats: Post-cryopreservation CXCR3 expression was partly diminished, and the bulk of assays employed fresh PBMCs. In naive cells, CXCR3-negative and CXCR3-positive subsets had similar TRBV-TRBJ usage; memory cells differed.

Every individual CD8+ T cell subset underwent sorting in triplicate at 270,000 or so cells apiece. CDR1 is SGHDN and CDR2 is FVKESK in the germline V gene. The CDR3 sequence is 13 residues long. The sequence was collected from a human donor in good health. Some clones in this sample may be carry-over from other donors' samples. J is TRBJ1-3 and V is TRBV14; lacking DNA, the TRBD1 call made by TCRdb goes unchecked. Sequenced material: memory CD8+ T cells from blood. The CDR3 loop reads CASSPRTRHTIYF.